The clone carrying this TCR beta chain was detected ten times or more. The antigen is undetermined. The sample comes from a study of neurological immune-mediated disorders. Time point indicated: longitudinal time-point 2. For the unsorted libraries, 2 million PBMCs stored at -80 C served as input. The CDR3 covers 14 residues. With 1 base removed from V and 9 bases from J, the gap between germline ends came to 11 bases. The germline CDR1 and CDR2 sequences are SGDLS and YYNGEE. Study results and limitations: Subjects shared no identical expanded-clone CDR3 amino acid sequences, suggesting private TCR-beta repertoires in all groups.

The authors produced cDNA by 5'RACE using 10-nucleotide random UMIs. Every sequencing run produced over 160 million TCR-beta sequences that came from 15-18 subjects. MiXCR, run by TCRdb on the 5' RACE reads, gives a single entry per CDR3 protein. The top ten hold around 5% of the sample, which has around 90,000 distinct CDR3 sequences, about 12% seen once. The rearrangement links TRBV9 to TRBJ1-6; D ambiguous. The clonotype originates from a female donor with HTLV-1-associated myelopathy (HAM/TSP). Sequenced sample: PBMCs. CDR3 protein: CASSVSQEGSPLHF. CDR3 sequence (DNA): TGTGCCAGCAGCGTATCGCAGGAGGGTTCACCCCTCCACTTT.